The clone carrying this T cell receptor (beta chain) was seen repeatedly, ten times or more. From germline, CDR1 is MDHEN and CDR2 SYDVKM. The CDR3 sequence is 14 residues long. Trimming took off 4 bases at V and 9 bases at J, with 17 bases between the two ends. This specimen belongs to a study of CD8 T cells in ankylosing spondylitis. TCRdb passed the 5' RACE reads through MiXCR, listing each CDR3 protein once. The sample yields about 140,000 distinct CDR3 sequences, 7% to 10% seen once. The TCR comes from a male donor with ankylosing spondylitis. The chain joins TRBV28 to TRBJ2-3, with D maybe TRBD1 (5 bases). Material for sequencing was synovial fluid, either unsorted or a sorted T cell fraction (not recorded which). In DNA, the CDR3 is TGTGCCAGCAGTTCAGGACAAGGCAGACTGACGCAGTATTTT. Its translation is CASSSGQGRLTQYF.